This TCR beta chain is from a study of blood T cell repertoires in COVID-19. Study background: The United States, Italy and Spain were the sources of the acute and convalescent COVID-19 samples.

CDR3 size: 13 residues. V lost 1 base and J 3 bases, leaving 3 bases between the germline ends. The V gene's germline CDR1 is KGHSH and CDR2 LQKENI. In the original workflow: Amplification from reference gene primers served as the basis for estimated nucleated cell counts. Assay: immunoSEQ multiplex PCR; the TCRdb copy retains only in-frame clones and omits some. The V and J calls and the clone size are those of that table, but D and trimming were determined from the DNA. The repertoire consists of more than 25,000 clones, with 90% occurring once and the leading ten covering around 1%. This clone appeared a few times.

The origin of this receptor is a man between 65 and 85 years old with active or convalescent COVID-19. The V gene is TRBV18, the J gene TRBJ1-4; D not certain. The sequenced sample was peripheral blood. In DNA, the CDR3 is TGTGCCAGCTCACCACGCGCTAATGAAAAACTGTTTTTT. It codes for CASSPRANEKLFF. Complete variable domain (other parts from reference TRBV18 and TRBJ1-4): NAGVMQNPRHLVRRRGQEARLRCSPMKGHSHVYWYRQLPEEGLKFMVYLQKENIIDESGMPKERFSAEFPKEGPSILRIQQVVRGDSAAYFCASSPRANEKLFFGSGTQLSVL.